This T cell receptor (beta chain) originates from a study of blood T cell repertoires in COVID-19. Measured with immunoSEQ multiplex PCR; TCRdb has only the in-frame clones, and not every one. The sample has over 200,000 clones; approximately 80% are singletons. Participant age was roughly 18 to 95 years, and participants resided in fewer than 25 US areas. CDR1 is LNHNV and CDR2 is YYDKDF in the germline V gene (reference sequence). There are 16 residues in the CDR3. Trimming took 3 bases from V and 2 from J, leaving 14 bases between them. V usage is TRBV15 and J usage is TRBJ1-5, with D possibly TRBD1 on 5 matching bases. Material for sequencing was PBMCs or T cells enriched from blood (not recorded which). The receptor's source is a man in his sixties who had recovered from COVID-19. The CDR3 spells CATSRGTGSGNQPQHF. The CDR3 nucleotides are TGTGCCACCAGCAGGGGAACAGGATCCGGCAATCAGCCCCAGCATTTT.